This record looks at one T cell receptor beta chain sequence and its context. Enrolment of Seattle patients took place during active infection, and they were followed longitudinally. The data originate from a study of blood T cell repertoires in COVID-19. Study in general: Sites across the United States, Italy and Spain contributed samples from acute and convalescent COVID-19.

The method was immunoSEQ multiplex PCR; TCRdb's version includes in-frame clones alone and lacks a portion of them. Of 200,000 or so clones in the sample, 84% are singletons; the top ten hold under 12%. The receptor comes from a woman of 80 years or more with COVID-19, enrolled during active disease. Sequencing used peripheral blood.

CDR3 loop: CASSLNRGWNTEAFF. CDR3 bases: TGTGCCAGCAGTTTAAACAGGGGCTGGAACACTGAAGCTTTCTTT. The chain has TRBV28 and TRBJ1-1, with 7 bases matching TRBD1. V trimming: 2 bases; J trimming: 1 base; junction bases outside the gene matches: 4. CDR1 and CDR2 (germline): MDHEN, SYDVKM. The CDR3 totals 15 residues. Full variable domain (missing parts from reference TRBV28 and TRBJ1-1): DVKVTQSSRYLVKRTGEKVFLECVQDMDHENMFWYRQDPGLGLRLIYFSYDVKMKEKGDIPEGYSVSREKKERFSLILESASTNQTSMYLCASSLNRGWNTEAFFGQGTRLTVV.